This TCR beta chain was captured in a study of CD8+ T cells in alopecia areata. Sample treatment: oral pan-JAK inhibitor, 5-10 mg twice daily. cDNA serving as the sequencing template came from extracted, reverse transcribed RNA. Profiling relied on immunoSEQ multiplex PCR, and the TCRdb table lists in-frame clones only, not all of them. The repertoire holds more than 150,000 clones, 40% to 55% seen once, with over 9.5% in the top ten. CDR1 is SNHLY, CDR2 FYNNEI, per germline. V dropped 3 bases and J dropped 5; count of bases not matched to a gene: 16. The CDR3 runs 18 residues. The starting material was CD8+ T cells sorted from blood, obtained at approximately week 51, from a patient treated with tofacitinib. The receptor comes from a human donor with alopecia areata. This chain connects TRBV2 to TRBJ1-5, with TRBD1 matching 7 bases. The CDR3 sequence is CASSDPMTGTVSDQPQHF. As DNA, the CDR3 is TGTGCCAGCAGTGACCCAATGACCGGGACAGTAAGCGATCAGCCCCAGCATTTT.